The rows below give T cell receptor beta chains drawn from one sample of a study of beta chain features in type 1 diabetes. Some clones are missing from TCRdb's copy, which holds only in-frame ones; the method was immunoSEQ multiplex PCR. In the table there are hundreds of thousands of clones, over 14% of which are singletons. The source material was naive CD4+ T cells from blood. These receptors were obtained from a man younger than 30 with type 1 diabetes. Each CDR3 is given with its conserved first and last residue. D genes are given only for firm matches. The listing skips clone size in some rows; elsewhere it reads once, few, many or a size class.

CDR3nt: TGTGCCAGCAGCCCCCTGCAGGGGAGAACCGGGGAGCTGTTTTTT; CDR3aa: CASSPLQGRTGELFF; d_gene: NA; v_gene: TRBV7-8; abundance: few; j_gene: TRBJ2-2; len: 15
CDR3nt: TGTGCCTGGAGTCGAAAGGAGGGGTACAATGAGCAGTTCTTC; CDR3aa: CAWSRKEGYNEQFF; d_gene: NA; v_gene: TRBV30; abundance: NA; j_gene: TRBJ2-1; len: 14
CDR3nt: TGTGCCAGCAGCTCTCAAGAGACCCAGTACTTC; CDR3aa: CASSSQETQYF; d_gene: NA; v_gene: TRBV7-2; abundance: few; j_gene: TRBJ2-5; len: 11
CDR3nt: TGTGCCAGTAGCGACCGGGACAGAAACATTCAGTACTTC; CDR3aa: CASSDRDRNIQYF; d_gene: TRBD1; v_gene: TRBV19; abundance: few; j_gene: TRBJ2-4; len: 13
CDR3nt: TGCGCCTCCATCCGGCACCAGGGTGAAGCTTTCTTT; CDR3aa: CASIRHQGEAFF; d_gene: NA; v_gene: TRBV4-1; abundance: few; j_gene: TRBJ1-1; len: 12
CDR3nt: TGTGCCAGTAGTATAGTAGCAGGGATCAACTACGAGCAGTACTTC; CDR3aa: CASSIVAGINYEQYF; d_gene: NA; v_gene: TRBV19; abundance: NA; j_gene: TRBJ2-7; len: 15
CDR3nt: TGTGCCTGGAGTATCAGCGGGAGGGCCCAAAACATTCAGTACTTC; CDR3aa: CAWSISGRAQNIQYF; d_gene: TRBD2; v_gene: TRBV30; abundance: few; j_gene: TRBJ2-4; len: 15
CDR3nt: TGTGCCAGCAGTGAAGGACTAGCGGGAGGCTGGGAGGAGCAGTACTTC; CDR3aa: CASSEGLAGGWEEQYF; d_gene: TRBD2; v_gene: TRBV2; abundance: few; j_gene: TRBJ2-7; len: 16
CDR3nt: TGTGCTAGTGGTTTGGGACTACTGGGGAGGAGCACAGATACGCAGTATTTT; CDR3aa: CASGLGLLGRSTDTQYF; d_gene: NA; v_gene: TRBV12-5; abundance: NA; j_gene: TRBJ2-3; len: 17
CDR3nt: TGTGCCAGCAGATATCTGGGACTGATGAACACTGAAGCTTTCTTT; CDR3aa: CASRYLGLMNTEAFF; d_gene: NA; v_gene: TRBV28; abundance: few; j_gene: TRBJ1-1; len: 15
CDR3nt: TGCGCCAGCAGCTTGGGGTACAGGGGGCAAACGGATGGCTACACCTTC; CDR3aa: CASSLGYRGQTDGYTF; d_gene: TRBD1; v_gene: TRBV5-1; abundance: NA; j_gene: TRBJ1-2; len: 16
CDR3nt: TGTGCCAGCAGCCAAGATATCGCGGGGGGCTATGGCTACACCTTC; CDR3aa: CASSQDIAGGYGYTF; d_gene: NA; v_gene: TRBV4-2; abundance: few; j_gene: TRBJ1-2; len: 15